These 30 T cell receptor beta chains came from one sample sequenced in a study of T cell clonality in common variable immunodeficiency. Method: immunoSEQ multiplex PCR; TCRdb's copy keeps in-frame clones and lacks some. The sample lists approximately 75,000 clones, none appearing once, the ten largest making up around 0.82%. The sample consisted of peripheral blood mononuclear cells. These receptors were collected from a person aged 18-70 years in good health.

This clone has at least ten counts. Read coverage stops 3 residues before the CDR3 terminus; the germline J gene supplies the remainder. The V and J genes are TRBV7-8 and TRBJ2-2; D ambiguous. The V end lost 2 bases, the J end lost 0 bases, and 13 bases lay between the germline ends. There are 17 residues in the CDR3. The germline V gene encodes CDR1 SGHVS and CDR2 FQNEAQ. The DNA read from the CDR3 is TGTGCCAGCAGCTTACGGTCGAAATACGCGAACACCGGGGAG. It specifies CASSLRSKYANTGE. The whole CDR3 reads CASSLRSKYANTGELFF.

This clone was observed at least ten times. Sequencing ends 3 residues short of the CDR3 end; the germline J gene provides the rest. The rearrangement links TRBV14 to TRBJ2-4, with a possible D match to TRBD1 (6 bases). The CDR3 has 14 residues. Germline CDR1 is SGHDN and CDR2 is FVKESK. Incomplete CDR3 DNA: TGTGCCAGCAGCCATTCCCTTCTAGGGGGACCT. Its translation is CASSHSLLGGP. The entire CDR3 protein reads CASSHSLLGGPQYF.

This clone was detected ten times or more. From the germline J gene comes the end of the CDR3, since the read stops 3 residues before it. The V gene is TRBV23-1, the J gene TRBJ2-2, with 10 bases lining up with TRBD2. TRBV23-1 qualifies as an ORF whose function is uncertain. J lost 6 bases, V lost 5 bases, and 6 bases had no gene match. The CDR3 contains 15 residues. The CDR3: CASSLLAGYSGELFF. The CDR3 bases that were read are TGCGCCAGCAGTTTACTAGCGGGATATTCCGGGGAG.

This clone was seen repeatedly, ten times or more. CDR3 sequence reads: CASSTKTSGRPLEQYF. The CDR3 bases that were read are TGTGCCAGCAGCACTAAGACTAGCGGGAGACCCCTCGAG. V gene TRBV6-2 or TRBV6-3 combines with J gene TRBJ2-7; 12 bases match TRBD2. The read ends 3 residues shy of where the CDR3 ends; the end is completed using the germline J gene. CDR1 and CDR2 from the germline V gene are MNHEY and SVGEGT. CDR3 length equals 16 residues. The J segment lost 6 bases and the V segment lost 6 bases, leaving 12 bases of the junction unmatched.

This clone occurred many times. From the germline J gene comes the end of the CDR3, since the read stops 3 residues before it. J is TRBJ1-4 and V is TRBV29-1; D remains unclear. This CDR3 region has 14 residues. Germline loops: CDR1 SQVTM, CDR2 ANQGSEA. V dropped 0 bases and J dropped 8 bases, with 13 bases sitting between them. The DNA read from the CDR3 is TGCAGCGTTGAAGATGCGGGGTCTCAGGAAAAA. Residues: CSVEDAGSQEK. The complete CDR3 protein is CSVEDAGSQEKLFF. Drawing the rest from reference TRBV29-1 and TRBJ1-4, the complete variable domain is SAVISQKPSRDICQRGTSLTIQCQVDSQVTMMFWYRQQPGQSLTLIATANQGSEATYESGFVIDKFPISRPNLTFSTLTVSNMSPEDSSIYLCSVEDAGSQEKLFFGSGTQLSVL.

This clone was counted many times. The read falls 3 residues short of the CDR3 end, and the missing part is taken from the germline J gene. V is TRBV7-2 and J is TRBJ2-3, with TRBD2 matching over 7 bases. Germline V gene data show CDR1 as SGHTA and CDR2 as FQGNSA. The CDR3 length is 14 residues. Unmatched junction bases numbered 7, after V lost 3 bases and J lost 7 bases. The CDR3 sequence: CASSFGGSINTQYF. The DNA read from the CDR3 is TGTGCCAGCAGCTTCGGCGGGAGTATAAATACG.

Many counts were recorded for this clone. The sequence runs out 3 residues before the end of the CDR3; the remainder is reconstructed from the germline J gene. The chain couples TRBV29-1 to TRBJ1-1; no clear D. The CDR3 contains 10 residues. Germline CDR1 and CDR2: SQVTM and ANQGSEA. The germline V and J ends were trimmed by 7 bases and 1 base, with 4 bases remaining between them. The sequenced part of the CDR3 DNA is TGCAGCGGAGGGAACACTGAA. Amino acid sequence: CSGGNTE. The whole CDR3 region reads CSGGNTEAFF.

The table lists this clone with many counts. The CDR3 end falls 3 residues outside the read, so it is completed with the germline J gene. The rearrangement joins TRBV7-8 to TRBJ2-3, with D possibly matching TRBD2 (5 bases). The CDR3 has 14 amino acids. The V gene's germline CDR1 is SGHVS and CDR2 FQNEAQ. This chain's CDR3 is CASSLVGLVQTQYF. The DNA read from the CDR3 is TGTGCCAGCAGCTTAGTAGGACTTGTGCAGACG.

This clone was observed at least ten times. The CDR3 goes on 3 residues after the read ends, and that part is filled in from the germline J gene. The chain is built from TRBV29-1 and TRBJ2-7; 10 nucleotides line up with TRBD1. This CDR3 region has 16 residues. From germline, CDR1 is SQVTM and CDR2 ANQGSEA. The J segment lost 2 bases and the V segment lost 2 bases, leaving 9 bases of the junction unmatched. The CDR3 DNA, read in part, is TGCAGCGTTGAATGGATTTCCGGGACAGGGGCCTACGAG. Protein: CSVEWISGTGAYE. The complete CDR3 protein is CSVEWISGTGAYEQYF.

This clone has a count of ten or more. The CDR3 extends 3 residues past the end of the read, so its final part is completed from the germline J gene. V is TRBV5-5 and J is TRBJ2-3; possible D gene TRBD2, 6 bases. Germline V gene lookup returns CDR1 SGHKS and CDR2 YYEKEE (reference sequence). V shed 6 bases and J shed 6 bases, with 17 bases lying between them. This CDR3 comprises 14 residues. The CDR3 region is CASNRLDGPDTQYF. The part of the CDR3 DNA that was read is TGTGCCAGCAACCGACTAGACGGCCCGGATACG.

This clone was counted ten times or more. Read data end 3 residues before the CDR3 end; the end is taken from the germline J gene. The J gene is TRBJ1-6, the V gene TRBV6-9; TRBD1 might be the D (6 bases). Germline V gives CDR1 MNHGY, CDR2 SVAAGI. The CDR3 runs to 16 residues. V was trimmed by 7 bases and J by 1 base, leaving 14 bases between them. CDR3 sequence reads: CASTGQLASYNSPLHF. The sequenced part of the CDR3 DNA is TGTGCCAGCACCGGACAGCTGGCATCCTATAATTCACCC.

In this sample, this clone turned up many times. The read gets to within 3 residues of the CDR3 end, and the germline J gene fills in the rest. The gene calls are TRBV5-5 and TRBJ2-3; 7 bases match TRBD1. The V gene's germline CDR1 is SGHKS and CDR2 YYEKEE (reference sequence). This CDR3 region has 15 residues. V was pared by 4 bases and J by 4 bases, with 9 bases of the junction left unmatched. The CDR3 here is CASSPQGERSDTQYF. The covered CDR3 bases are TGTGCCAGCAGCCCCCAGGGGGAGAGGTCAGATACG.

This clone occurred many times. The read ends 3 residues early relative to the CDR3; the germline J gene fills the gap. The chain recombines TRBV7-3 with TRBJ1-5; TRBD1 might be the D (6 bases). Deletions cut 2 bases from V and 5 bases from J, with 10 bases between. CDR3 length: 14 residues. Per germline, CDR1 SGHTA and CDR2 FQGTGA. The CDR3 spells CASSLGTPDQPQHF. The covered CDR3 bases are TGTGCCAGCAGCTTAGGGACACCCGATCAGCCC.

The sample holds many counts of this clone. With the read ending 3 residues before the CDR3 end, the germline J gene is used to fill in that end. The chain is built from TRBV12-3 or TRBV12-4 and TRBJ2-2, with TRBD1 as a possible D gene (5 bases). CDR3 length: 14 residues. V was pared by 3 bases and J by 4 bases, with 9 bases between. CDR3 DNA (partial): TGTGCCAGCAGTTTGGGGCCCCGCACCGGGGAG. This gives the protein CASSLGPRTGE. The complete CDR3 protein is CASSLGPRTGELFF.

Partial CDR3 DNA: TGTGCCAGCAGTTTATCAAGCTTTGGGACTAGATTCTCCTACGAG. This translates into CASSLSSFGTRFSYE. The full-length CDR3 reads as CASSLSSFGTRFSYEQYF. This chain connects TRBV27 to TRBJ2-7, with 8 bases lining up with TRBD2. The read ends 3 residues shy of where the CDR3 ends; the end is completed using the germline J gene. Trimming removed 0 bases from V and 0 bases from J; junction bases left unmatched: 10. The germline V gene has CDR1 MNHEY and CDR2 SMNVEV (reference sequence). This CDR3 contains 18 residues.

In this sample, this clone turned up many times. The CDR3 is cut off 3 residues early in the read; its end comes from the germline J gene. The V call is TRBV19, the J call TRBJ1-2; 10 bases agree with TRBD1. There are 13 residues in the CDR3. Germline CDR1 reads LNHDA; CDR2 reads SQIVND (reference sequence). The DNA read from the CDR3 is TGTGCCAGTAGTATTGGGACAGGGGACGGC. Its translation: CASSIGTGDG. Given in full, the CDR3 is CASSIGTGDGYTF. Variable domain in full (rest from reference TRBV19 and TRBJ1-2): DGGITQSPKYLFRKEGQNVTLSCEQNLNHDAMYWYRQDPGQGLRLIYYSQIVNDFQKGDIAEGYSVSREKKESFPLTVTSAQKNPTAFYLCASSIGTGDGYTFGSGTRLTVV.

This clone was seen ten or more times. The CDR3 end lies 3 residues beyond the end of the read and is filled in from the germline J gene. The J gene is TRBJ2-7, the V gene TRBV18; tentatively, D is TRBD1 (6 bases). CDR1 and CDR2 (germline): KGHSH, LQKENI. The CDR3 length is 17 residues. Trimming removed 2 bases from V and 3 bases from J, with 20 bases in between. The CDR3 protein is CASSPLHPPGTSYEQYF. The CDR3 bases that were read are TGTGCCAGCTCACCATTACACCCCCCCGGGACAAGCTACGAG.

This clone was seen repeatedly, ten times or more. This CDR3 reads CASSPDRVYNEQFF. The sequenced part of the CDR3 DNA is TGTGCCAGCAGCCCGGACAGGGTATACAATGAG. The chain has TRBV5-5 and TRBJ2-1, with TRBD1 matching over 8 bases. The read ends 3 residues shy of where the CDR3 ends; the end is completed using the germline J gene. Per the germline V gene, CDR1 is SGHKS and CDR2 is YYEKEE (reference sequence). After removal of 4 bases from V and 4 bases from J, the junction contained 4 bases not matched to a gene. CDR3 length: 14 amino acids. The variable domain in full, with the rest retrieved from reference TRBV5-5 and TRBJ2-1, is DAGVTQSPTHLIKTRGQQVTLRCSPISGHKSVSWYQQVLGQGPQFIFQYYEKEERGRGNFPDRFSARQFPNYSSELNVNALLLGDSALYLCASSPDRVYNEQFFGPGTRLTVL.

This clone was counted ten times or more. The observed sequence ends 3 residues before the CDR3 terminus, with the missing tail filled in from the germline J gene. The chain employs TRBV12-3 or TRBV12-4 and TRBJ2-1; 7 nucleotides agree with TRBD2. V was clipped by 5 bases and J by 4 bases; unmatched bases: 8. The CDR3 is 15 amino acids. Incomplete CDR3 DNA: TGTGCCAGCAGTCTTGCGGGAGCGGAGTACAATGAG. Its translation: CASSLAGAEYNE. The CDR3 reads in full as CASSLAGAEYNEQFF.

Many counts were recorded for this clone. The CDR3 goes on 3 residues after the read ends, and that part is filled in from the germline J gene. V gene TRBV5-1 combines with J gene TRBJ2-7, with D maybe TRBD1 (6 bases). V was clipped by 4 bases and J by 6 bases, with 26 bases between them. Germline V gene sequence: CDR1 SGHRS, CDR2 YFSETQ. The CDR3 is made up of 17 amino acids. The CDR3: CASSTGGSPGDKGEQYF. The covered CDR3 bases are TGCGCCAGCAGCACCGGTGGAAGCCCCGGGGACAAAGGCGAG.

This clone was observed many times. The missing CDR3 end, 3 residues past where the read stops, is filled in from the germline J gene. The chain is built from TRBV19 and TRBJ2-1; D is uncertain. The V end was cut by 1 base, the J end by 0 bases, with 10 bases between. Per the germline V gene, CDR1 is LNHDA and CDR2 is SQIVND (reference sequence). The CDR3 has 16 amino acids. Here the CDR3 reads CASSIGGPGSYNEQFF. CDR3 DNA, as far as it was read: TGTGCCAGTAGTATAGGAGGCCCGGGCTCCTACAATGAG.

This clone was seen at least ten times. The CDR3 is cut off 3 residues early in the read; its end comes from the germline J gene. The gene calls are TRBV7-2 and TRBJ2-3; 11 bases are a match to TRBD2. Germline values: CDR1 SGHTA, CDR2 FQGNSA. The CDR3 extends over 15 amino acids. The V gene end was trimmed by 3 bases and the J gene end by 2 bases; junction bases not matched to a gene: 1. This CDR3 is CASSLGLADTDTQYF. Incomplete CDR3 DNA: TGTGCCAGCAGCTTGGGACTAGCGGACACAGATACG.

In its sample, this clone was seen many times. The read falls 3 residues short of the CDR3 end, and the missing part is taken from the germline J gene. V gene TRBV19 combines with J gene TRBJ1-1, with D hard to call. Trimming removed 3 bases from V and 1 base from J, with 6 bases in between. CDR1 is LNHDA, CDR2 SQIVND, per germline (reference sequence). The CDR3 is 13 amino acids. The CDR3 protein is CASSIVWNTEAFF. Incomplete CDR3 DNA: TGTGCCAGTAGTATTGTATGGAACACTGAA. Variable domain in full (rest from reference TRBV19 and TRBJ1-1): DGGITQSPKYLFRKEGQNVTLSCEQNLNHDAMYWYRQDPGQGLRLIYYSQIVNDFQKGDIAEGYSVSREKKESFPLTVTSAQKNPTAFYLCASSIVWNTEAFFGQGTRLTVV.

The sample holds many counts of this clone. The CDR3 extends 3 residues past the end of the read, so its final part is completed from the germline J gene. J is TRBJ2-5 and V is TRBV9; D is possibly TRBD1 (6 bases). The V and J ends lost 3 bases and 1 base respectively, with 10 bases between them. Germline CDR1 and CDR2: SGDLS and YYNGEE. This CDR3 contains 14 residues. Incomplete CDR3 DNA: TGTGCCAGCAGCGCGCAGGGGCTCCAAGAGACC. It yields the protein CASSAQGLQET. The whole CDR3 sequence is CASSAQGLQETQYF.

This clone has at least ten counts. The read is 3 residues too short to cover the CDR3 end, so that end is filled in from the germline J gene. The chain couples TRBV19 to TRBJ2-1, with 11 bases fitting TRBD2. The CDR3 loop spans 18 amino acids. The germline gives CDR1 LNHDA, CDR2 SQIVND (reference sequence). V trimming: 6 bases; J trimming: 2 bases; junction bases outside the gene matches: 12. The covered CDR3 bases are TGTGCCAGTAGAGTAACTAGCGGGAGAATTTTTACCTACAATGAG. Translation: CASRVTSGRIFTYNE. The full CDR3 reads CASRVTSGRIFTYNEQFF.

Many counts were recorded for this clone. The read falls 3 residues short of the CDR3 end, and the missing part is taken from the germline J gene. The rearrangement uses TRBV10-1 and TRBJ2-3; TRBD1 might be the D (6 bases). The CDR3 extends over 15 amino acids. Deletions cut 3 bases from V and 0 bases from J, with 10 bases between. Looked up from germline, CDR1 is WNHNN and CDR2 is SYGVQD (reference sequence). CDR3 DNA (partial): TGCGCCAGCAGTGATGGACAGTTTAGCACAGATACG. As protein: CASSDGQFSTDT. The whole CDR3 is CASSDGQFSTDTQYF.

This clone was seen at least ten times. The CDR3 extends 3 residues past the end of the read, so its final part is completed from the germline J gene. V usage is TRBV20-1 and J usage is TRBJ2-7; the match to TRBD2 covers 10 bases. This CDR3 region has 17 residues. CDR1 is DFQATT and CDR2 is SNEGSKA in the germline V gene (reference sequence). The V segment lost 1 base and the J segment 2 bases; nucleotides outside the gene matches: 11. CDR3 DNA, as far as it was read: TGCAGTGCTAGAGTCCGACGGACTAGCGGCCCAGCCTACGAG. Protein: CSARVRRTSGPAYE. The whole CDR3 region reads CSARVRRTSGPAYEQYF.

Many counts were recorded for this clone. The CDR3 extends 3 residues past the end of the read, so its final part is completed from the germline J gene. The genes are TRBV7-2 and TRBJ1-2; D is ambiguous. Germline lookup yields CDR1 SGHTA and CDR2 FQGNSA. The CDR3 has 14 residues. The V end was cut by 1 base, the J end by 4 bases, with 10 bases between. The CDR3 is CASSLEGTLYGYTF. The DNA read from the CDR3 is TGTGCCAGCAGCTTAGAAGGCACGCTCTATGGC.

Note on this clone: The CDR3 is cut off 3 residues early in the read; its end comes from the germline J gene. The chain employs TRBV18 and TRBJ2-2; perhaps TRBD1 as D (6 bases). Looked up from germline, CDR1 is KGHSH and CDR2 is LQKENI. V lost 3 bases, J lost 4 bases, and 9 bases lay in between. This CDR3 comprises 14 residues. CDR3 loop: CASSPQGSTGELFF. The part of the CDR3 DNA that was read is TGTGCCAGCTCACCCCAGGGGAGCACCGGGGAG.

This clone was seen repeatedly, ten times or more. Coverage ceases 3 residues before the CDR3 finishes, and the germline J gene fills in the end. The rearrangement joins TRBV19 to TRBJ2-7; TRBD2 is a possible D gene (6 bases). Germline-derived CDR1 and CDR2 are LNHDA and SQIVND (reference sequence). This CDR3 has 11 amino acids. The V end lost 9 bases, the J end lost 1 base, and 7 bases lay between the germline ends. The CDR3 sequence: CASGGSYEQYF. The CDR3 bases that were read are TGTGCCAGCGGGGGTTCCTACGAG.